Here is one T cell receptor (beta chain) with its context. The data were taken from a study of molecular identifiers for immune sequencing clone quantification. The CDR3 is 15 residues long. The V gene's germline CDR1 is MGHRA and CDR2 YSYEKL. The V end was cut by 4 bases, the J end by 1 base, with 13 bases between. Using its own MiXCR run on the PCR reads, TCRdb lists one record per CDR3 protein. In the table there are about 630,000 distinct CDR3 sequences, 25% of which are singletons. The sequence was obtained from a human donor in good health. Some libraries in this study had Jurkat cell RNA spiked in. Material: naive CD8+ T cells from blood, with Jurkat cell RNA spiked in. The subset denotes: FACS-sorted CD8+CD4-CCR7+CD45RA+ naive T cells. The rearrangement uses TRBV4-1 and TRBJ1-1; D perhaps matches TRBD1 (5 bases). CDR3 protein: CASSPFLDTNTEAFF. As DNA, the CDR3 is TGCGCCAGCAGCCCTTTCCTGGACACGAACACTGAAGCTTTCTTT.